The entry that follows covers one T cell receptor beta chain sequence. Mismatch with germline at one junction end may stem from a read error. PCR employed 60 Vbeta and 13 Jbeta primers. TCRdb keeps only in-frame clones here, not all; method: immunoSEQ multiplex PCR. This table has around 85,000 clones, around 80% appearing once. This sample is drawn from a study of cytomegalovirus exposure and HLA in healthy donors. CDR1 and CDR2 from the germline V gene are WSHSY and SAAADI. The CDR3 runs 15 residues. The receptor was derived from a man aged 45-65 years in good health and CMV-seropositive. The rearrangement links TRBV10-2 to TRBJ2-4; TRBD1 aligns across 8 bases. The sequencing input was PBMCs. CDR3: CASRGTGIAKNSQYF. In nucleotides, the CDR3 is TGCGCCAGCAGGGGGACAGGTATAGCCAAAAACAGTCAGTACTTC.